The 23 T cell receptor beta chains in this list originate from one sample, sequenced in a study of cytomegalovirus exposure and HLA in healthy donors. The data were produced by immunoSEQ multiplex PCR, yet TCRdb's version contains in-frame clones alone and is incomplete. The sample includes about 98,000 clones, roughly 89% seen only once; the top ten take 3% to 4.5%. The sample comprised PBMCs. The receptors stem from a woman aged 25 to 45 in good health and CMV-seronegative.

The V gene is TRBV6-5, the J gene TRBJ1-2; D might be TRBD1 (5 bases). V shed 2 bases and J shed 6 bases, with 10 bases lying between them. Germline CDR1 reads MNHEY; CDR2 reads SVGAGI. The length of the CDR3 is 13 residues. The CDR3 reads CASSYTGGDGYTF. CDR3 DNA sequence: TGTGCCAGCAGTTACACGGGAGGGGATGGCTACACCTTC.

The chain combines TRBV7-3 with TRBJ2-2, with 9 nucleotides matching TRBD2. The V and J ends lost 0 bases and 5 bases, in that order; junction bases with no gene match: 4. CDR3 length: 16 residues. Germline V lookup: CDR1 SGHTA, CDR2 FQGTGA. The CDR3 loop reads CASSLTSGSRTGELFF. The CDR3 DNA is TGTGCCAGCAGCTTAACTAGCGGGAGTAGGACCGGGGAGCTGTTTTTT.

V is TRBV18 and J is TRBJ1-4, with 9 bases lining up with TRBD1. The CDR3 has 14 residues. Germline CDR1 is KGHSH and CDR2 is LQKENI. After removal of 3 bases from V and 8 bases from J, the junction contained 4 bases not matched to a gene. CDR3 nucleotide sequence: TGTGCCAGCTCACCCTGGGGACAGGGAGAAAAACTGTTTTTT. Its protein product is CASSPWGQGEKLFF.

The chain joins TRBV19 to TRBJ1-5, with D unclear. The germline CDR1 and CDR2 sequences are LNHDA and SQIVND (reference sequence). V lost 7 bases to trimming and J lost 6 bases, with 10 bases between them. CDR3 length: 12 residues. The CDR3 is CASMGATQPQHF. CDR3 sequence (DNA): TGTGCCAGTATGGGAGCGACTCAGCCCCAGCATTTT.

The chain couples TRBV5-1 to TRBJ2-7, with D perhaps TRBD1 (5 bases). The ends were cut back, 0 bases at V and 4 bases at J, with 11 bases in the middle. Germline lookup yields CDR1 SGHRS and CDR2 YFSETQ. This CDR3 is 14 amino acids long. The CDR3 spells CASSLGRGNYEQYF. The CDR3, as DNA: TGCGCCAGCAGCTTGGGAAGGGGAAATTACGAGCAGTACTTC.

This clone was seen a handful of times. The chain carries TRBV28 and TRBJ1-2; 7 bases are shared with TRBD1. The CDR3 spans 16 residues. V was clipped by 4 bases and J by 1 base; unmatched bases: 9. From germline, CDR1 is MDHEN and CDR2 SYDVKM. The chain's CDR3 is CASSSPRQGRNYGYTF. The CDR3 DNA follows: TGTGCCAGCAGTTCACCGAGACAGGGTCGTAACTATGGCTACACCTTC.

In its sample, this clone was seen a few times. V is TRBV27 and J is TRBJ2-3, with D tentatively TRBD1 (6 bases). Germline CDR1 MNHEY, CDR2 SMNVEV (reference sequence). Trimming pared 10 bases from V and 4 bases from J, leaving 18 bases between. The CDR3 is made up of 14 amino acids. CDR3 DNA: TGTGCCAATCTCCACAGGGTCGCCGCAGATACGCAGTATTTT. Protein sequence: CANLHRVAADTQYF.

This clone has just a few counts. The chain carries TRBV19 and TRBJ2-1, with 9 bases matching TRBD1. With 7 bases clipped from V and 6 bases from J, the junction kept 4 bases outside the gene matches. Germline assignment: CDR1 LNHDA and CDR2 SQIVND (reference sequence). The CDR3 runs to 13 residues. The CDR3 nucleotides are TGTGCCAGTAAACGGACAGGGGCCAATGAGCAGTTCTTC. Its protein is CASKRTGANEQFF.

This clone was seen only a few times. The chain combines TRBV2 with TRBJ1-5; no clear D. This CDR3 region has 15 residues. Trimming removed 11 bases at V and 6 bases at J, with 23 bases between. CDR1 and CDR2 from the germline V gene are SNHLY and FYNNEI. CDR3 sequence: CASSGIEVNFQPQHF. CDR3 nucleotide sequence: TGTGCCTCGTCAGGAATCGAAGTAAATTTTCAGCCCCAGCATTTT.

The chain couples TRBV11-2 to TRBJ2-1; possibly TRBD2 for D (6 bases). The V end was cut by 7 bases, the J end by 5 bases, with 21 bases between. The CDR3 covers 16 residues. From germline, CDR1 is SGHAT and CDR2 FQNNGV. CDR3 amino acids: CASTRASAKRDNEQFF. In DNA form, the CDR3 reads TGTGCCAGCACGCGGGCTAGCGCCAAAAGAGACAATGAGCAGTTCTTC.

The V gene is TRBV29-1, the J gene TRBJ2-7, with a possible D match to TRBD2 (5 bases). The CDR3 sequence is 16 residues long. CDR1 is SQVTM and CDR2 is ANQGSEA in the germline V gene. The V and J ends lost 7 bases and 6 bases respectively, with 28 bases between them. CDR3 residues: CSAGITSWTGASEQYF. In DNA form, the CDR3 reads TGCAGCGCCGGGATAACGTCCTGGACGGGTGCATCCGAGCAGTACTTC.

The chain combines TRBV5-6 with TRBJ2-4; 8 bases agree with TRBD1. This CDR3 has 14 residues. The ends lost 5 bases at V and 5 bases at J; junction bases unmatched: 6. Germline CDR1 and CDR2: SGHDT and YYEEEE. The CDR3 loop is CASRWTGRQNIQYF. The CDR3 DNA follows: TGTGCCAGCAGATGGACAGGGAGGCAAAACATTCAGTACTTC.

CDR3 in DNA: TGTGCCAGCAGCCCCGGGACTAGCGCCCAATCCTCCTACAATGAGCAGTTCTTC. It specifies CASSPGTSAQSSYNEQFF. This chain links TRBV7-6 with TRBJ2-1; 10 bases agree with TRBD2. CDR1 is SGHVS, CDR2 FNYEAQ, per germline. V dropped 5 bases and J dropped 0; count of bases not matched to a gene: 10. CDR3 length: 18 residues.

V and J are TRBV9 and TRBJ1-4, with 11 bases that match TRBD1. J gave up 10 bases and V 7 bases, and 9 bases lay outside the gene matches. The CDR3 loop spans 14 amino acids. From germline, CDR1 is SGDLS and CDR2 YYNGEE. DNA for the CDR3: TGTGCCAGCGCTGAGGACAGGGGGCCAGGAAAACTGTTTTTT. It encodes CASAEDRGPGKLFF.

The genes are TRBV6-5 and TRBJ2-2, with 10 bases that match TRBD1. Germline CDR1 reads MNHEY; CDR2 reads SVGAGI. The CDR3 runs 14 residues. V was pared by 6 bases and J by 4 bases, with 2 bases of the junction left unmatched. Here the CDR3 reads CASRRTGGTGELFF. In DNA form, the CDR3 reads TGTGCCAGCAGGAGGACAGGGGGCACCGGGGAGCTGTTTTTT.

The chain joins TRBV13 to TRBJ2-7; D is unclear. This CDR3 has 12 residues. From germline, CDR1 is PRHDT and CDR2 FYEKMQ (reference sequence). Trimming pared 1 base from V and 3 bases from J, leaving 4 bases between. The chain's CDR3 is CASSLASYEQYF. In nucleotides, the CDR3 is TGTGCCAGCAGCTTAGCTAGCTACGAGCAGTACTTC.

The chain couples TRBV7-2 to TRBJ1-2; perhaps TRBD1 as D (5 bases). Germline V gene sequence: CDR1 SGHTA, CDR2 FQGNSA. The CDR3 covers 15 residues. Trimming cost V 3 bases and J 1 base, with 12 bases left between them. Written as DNA, the CDR3 is TGTGCCAGCAGCTTCCCCGGGGGGGTTAACTATGGCTACACCTTC. It is translated as CASSFPGGVNYGYTF. Filled out from reference TRBV7-2 and TRBJ1-2, the complete variable domain reads GAGVSQSPSNKVTEKGKDVELRCDPISGHTALYWYRQSLGQGLEFLIYFQGNSAPDKSGLPSDRFSAERTGGSVSTLTIQRTQQEDSAVYLCASSFPGGVNYGYTFGSGTRLTVV.

V is TRBV27 and J is TRBJ1-5; weak D call: TRBD1 (5 bases). Per germline, CDR1 MNHEY and CDR2 SMNVEV (reference sequence). V was trimmed by 5 bases and J by 2 bases, leaving 16 bases between them. This CDR3 is 16 amino acids long. The CDR3 region is CASSKGSGVGNQPQHF. DNA for the CDR3: TGTGCCAGCAGTAAGGGTTCGGGGGTTGGCAATCAGCCCCAGCATTTT.

V gene TRBV29-1 combines with J gene TRBJ1-1, with 8 bases identical to TRBD1. After removal of 7 bases from V and 1 base from J, the junction contained 20 bases not matched to a gene. The germline V gene has CDR1 SQVTM and CDR2 ANQGSEA. This CDR3 is built from 18 residues. This CDR3 is CSAIRPSGQGRGNTEAFF. The CDR3 DNA reads TGCAGCGCTATTAGGCCCTCTGGACAGGGCCGGGGGAACACTGAAGCTTTCTTT.

The chain carries TRBV23-1 and TRBJ2-5; 7 nucleotides line up with TRBD2. TRBV23-1 is designated an ORF whose function remains uncertain. The CDR3 covers 15 residues. V dropped 9 bases and J dropped 3; count of bases not matched to a gene: 13. The CDR3 sequence is CARTAGVNHKETQYF. The DNA of the CDR3 is TGCGCCAGGACGGCGGGAGTCAACCATAAAGAGACCCAGTACTTC.

V is TRBV18 and J is TRBJ1-2, with D possibly being TRBD1 (5 bases). The CDR3 runs to 13 residues. V lost 3 bases, J lost 5 bases, and 10 bases lay in between. The germline V gene encodes CDR1 KGHSH and CDR2 LQKENI. The CDR3 sequence is CASSPLGEYGYTF. Here the CDR3 DNA reads TGTGCCAGCTCACCCCTAGGGGAATATGGCTACACCTTC. The variable domain in full, with the rest retrieved from reference TRBV18 and TRBJ1-2, is NAGVMQNPRHLVRRRGQEARLRCSPMKGHSHVYWYRQLPEEGLKFMVYLQKENIIDESGMPKERFSAEFPKEGPSILRIQQVVRGDSAAYFCASSPLGEYGYTFGSGTRLTVV.

V gene TRBV28 combines with J gene TRBJ2-2; TRBD2 matches 7 bases. This CDR3 is 14 amino acids long. With 2 bases clipped from V and 5 bases from J, the junction kept 2 bases outside the gene matches. Germline V lookup: CDR1 MDHEN, CDR2 SYDVKM. This CDR3 is CASSLRGGTGELFF. As DNA, the CDR3 is TGTGCCAGCAGTTTACGGGGAGGGACCGGGGAGCTGTTTTTT.

The V and J genes are TRBV6-6 and TRBJ1-2; 9 bases align to TRBD1. The CDR3 runs 13 residues. V was clipped by 10 bases and J by 5 bases; unmatched bases: 8. The V gene's germline CDR1 is MNHNY and CDR2 SVGAGI (reference sequence). The CDR3 region has the DNA TGTGCCACCCTCCGGGACAGGGAGTATGGCTACACCTTC. This encodes CATLRDREYGYTF.